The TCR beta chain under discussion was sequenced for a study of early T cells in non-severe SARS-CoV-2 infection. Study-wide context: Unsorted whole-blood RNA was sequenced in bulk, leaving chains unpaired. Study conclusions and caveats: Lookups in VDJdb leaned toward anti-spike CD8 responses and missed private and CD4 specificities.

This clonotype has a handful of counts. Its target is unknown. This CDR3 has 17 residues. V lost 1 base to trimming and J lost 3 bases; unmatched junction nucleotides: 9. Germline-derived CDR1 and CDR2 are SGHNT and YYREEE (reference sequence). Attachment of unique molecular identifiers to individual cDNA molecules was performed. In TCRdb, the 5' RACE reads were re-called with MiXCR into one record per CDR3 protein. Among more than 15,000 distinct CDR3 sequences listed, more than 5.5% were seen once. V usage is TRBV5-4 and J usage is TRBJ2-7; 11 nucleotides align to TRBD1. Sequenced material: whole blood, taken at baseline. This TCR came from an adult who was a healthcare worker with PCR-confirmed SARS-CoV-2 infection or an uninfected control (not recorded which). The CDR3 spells CASSLTSIGTGGYEQYF. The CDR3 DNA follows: TGTGCCAGCAGCTTGACTTCGATTGGGACAGGGGGCTACGAGCAGTACTTC. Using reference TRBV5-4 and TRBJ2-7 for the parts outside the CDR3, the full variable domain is ETGVTQSPTHLIKTRGQQVTLRCSSQSGHNTVSWYQQALGQGPQFIFQYYREEENGRGNFPPRFSGLQFPNYSSELNVNALELDDSALYLCASSLTSIGTGGYEQYFGPGTRLTVT.